Each of the 32 T cell receptor beta chains below was sequenced from the same sample in a study of T cell responses to AZD1222 COVID-19 vaccine. The assay was immunoSEQ multiplex PCR, and TCRdb's table has in-frame clones only and misses some. The data hold roughly 99,000 clones, with around 92% observed a single time. The sequencing here drew on peripheral blood, taken 28 days after the second AZD1222 dose. These receptors all stem from an adult who received the AZD1222 COVID-19 vaccine.

The gene calls are TRBV6-6 and TRBJ2-1; TRBD2 is a possible D gene (6 bases). V was shortened by 4 bases and J by 0 bases, with 13 bases between the two germline ends. The CDR3 is 16 amino acids. Per germline, CDR1 MNHNY and CDR2 SVGAGI (reference sequence). The CDR3 sequence is CASSFLAGFSYNEQFF. CDR3 nucleotides: TGTGCCAGCAGTTTTTTGGCGGGATTCTCCTACAATGAGCAGTTCTTC.

The rearrangement links TRBV9 to TRBJ2-7; D is ambiguous. V dropped 0 bases and J dropped 4 bases, with 11 bases sitting between them. Germline V gene data show CDR1 as SGDLS and CDR2 as YYNGEE. There are 14 residues in the CDR3. Here the CDR3 reads CASSVDGLWYEQYF. The CDR3 coding sequence is TGTGCCAGCAGCGTAGACGGGTTGTGGTACGAGCAGTACTTC.

This chain links TRBV18 with TRBJ1-4; perhaps TRBD1 as D (5 bases). Germline V CDR1 and CDR2: KGHSH, LQKENI. The CDR3 covers 13 residues. Deletions cut 6 bases from V and 6 bases from J, with 11 bases between. DNA for the CDR3: TGTGCCAGCTCCGGGGCCGTCGATGAAAAACTGTTTTTT. Its translation: CASSGAVDEKLFF. The full variable domain, its missing parts supplied by reference TRBV18 and TRBJ1-4, is NAGVMQNPRHLVRRRGQEARLRCSPMKGHSHVYWYRQLPEEGLKFMVYLQKENIIDESGMPKERFSAEFPKEGPSILRIQQVVRGDSAAYFCASSGAVDEKLFFGSGTQLSVL.

The rearrangement links TRBV7-2 to TRBJ2-7; no reliable D call. From germline, CDR1 is SGHTA and CDR2 FQGNSA. This CDR3 spans 13 amino acids. The ends were cut back, 5 bases at V and 0 bases at J, with 8 bases in the middle. The CDR3 is CASSAESSYEQYF. CDR3 coding DNA: TGTGCCAGCAGCGCCGAAAGCTCCTACGAGCAGTACTTC.

The chain couples TRBV19 to TRBJ1-1; 7 positions match TRBD1. The V gene's germline CDR1 is LNHDA and CDR2 SQIVND (reference sequence). The J segment lost 8 bases and the V segment lost 5 bases, leaving 11 bases of the junction unmatched. The CDR3 has 14 residues. Here the CDR3 reads CASSRRGGNSEAFF. The DNA of the CDR3 is TGTGCCAGTAGTCGCAGGGGGGGAAACTCCGAAGCTTTCTTT.

The CDR3 sequence: CASSEKAYEQYF. The CDR3 region has the DNA TGTGCCAGCAGTGAGAAAGCCTACGAGCAGTACTTC. The chain carries TRBV2 and TRBJ2-7, with D uncertain. Deletions cut 3 bases from V and 2 bases from J, with 5 bases between. The CDR3 consists of 12 residues. Germline V lookup: CDR1 SNHLY, CDR2 FYNNEI.

V usage is TRBV19 and J usage is TRBJ1-5; TRBD1 matches 7 bases. Losses at the gene ends were 5 bases for V and 4 bases for J; bases not matched to a gene: 5. There are 14 residues in the CDR3. From germline, CDR1 is LNHDA and CDR2 SQIVND (reference sequence). This CDR3 is CASSYRGLNQPQHF. Here the CDR3 DNA reads TGTGCCAGTAGTTACAGGGGTTTAAATCAGCCCCAGCATTTT.

The V gene is TRBV2, the J gene TRBJ1-4; D uncertain. Germline CDR1 and CDR2: SNHLY and FYNNEI. There are 16 residues in the CDR3. Trimming removed 2 bases at V and 0 bases at J, with 10 bases between. The CDR3 DNA reads as TGTGCCAGCAGTGAAATTTGGGCAGCAACTAATGAAAAACTGTTTTTT. Translation gives CASSEIWAATNEKLFF. Supplemented by reference TRBV2 and TRBJ1-4, the full variable domain reads EPEVTQTPSHQVTQMGQEVILRCVPISNHLYFYWYRQILGQKVEFLVSFYNNEISEKSEIFDDQFSVERPDGSNFTLKIRSTKLEDSAMYFCASSEIWAATNEKLFFGSGTQLSVL.

V and J are TRBV24-1 and TRBJ2-1; 7 bases agree with TRBD2. V gave up 9 bases and J gave up 2 bases; unmatched junction bases: 6. The CDR3 consists of 14 residues. Germline CDR1 is KGHDR and CDR2 is SFDVKD. The DNA of the CDR3 is TGTGCCACCCTGGGGGGGGTCGCCTACAATGAGCAGTTCTTC. Translated, it gives CATLGGVAYNEQFF.

The chain recombines TRBV6-5 with TRBJ1-2; maybe TRBD1 (6 bases). Trimming left V 4 bases short and J 1 base short, with 13 bases between. The germline gives CDR1 MNHEY, CDR2 SVGAGI. The CDR3 sequence is 15 residues long. CDR3 nucleotide sequence: TGTGCCAGCAGTTCTCCGGACAGAAATAACTATGGCTACACCTTC. Translation gives CASSSPDRNNYGYTF.

The rearrangement links TRBV11-3 to TRBJ1-1, with 10 positions matching TRBD1. V was pared by 1 base and J by 7 bases, with 9 bases of the junction left unmatched. The CDR3 is 16 amino acids. Germline V CDR1 and CDR2: SGHNT, YENEEA. DNA of the CDR3: TGTGCCAGCAGCTTAGGCCAAGGAGGACAGGGGGGTGAAGCTTTCTTT. It translates to CASSLGQGGQGGEAFF.

This sequence joins TRBV5-1 and TRBJ2-3; D is uncertain. Trimming took off 1 base at V and 1 base at J, with 13 bases between the two ends. This CDR3 is 16 amino acids long. Per the germline V gene, CDR1 is SGHRS and CDR2 is YFSETQ. The CDR3 reads CASSLLRDSGTDTQYF. The CDR3 region has the DNA TGCGCCAGCAGCTTGTTGCGTGACTCGGGCACAGATACGCAGTATTTT.

The chain joins TRBV28 to TRBJ2-7; TRBD2 matches at 10 bases. V lost 2 bases and J lost 6; bases outside the gene matches: 19. Germline V gives CDR1 MDHEN, CDR2 SYDVKM. The CDR3 covers 19 residues. This chain's CDR3 is CASSLAPRILAGTYAEQYF. CDR3 nucleotides: TGTGCCAGCAGTTTAGCCCCTCGTATACTAGCGGGAACTTATGCCGAGCAGTACTTC.

This sequence joins TRBV6-2 or TRBV6-3 and TRBJ2-2; 8 bases are shared with TRBD2. This CDR3 is 16 amino acids long. Per the germline V gene, CDR1 is MNHEY and CDR2 is SVGEGT. V lost 6 bases, J lost 5 bases, and 11 bases stayed unmatched. CDR3 sequence (DNA): TGTGCCAGCAGCCTACAGGGACTAGGACTGACCGGGGAGCTGTTTTTT. This codes for CASSLQGLGLTGELFF.

The V gene is TRBV19, the J gene TRBJ2-5, with D unresolved. V lost 3 bases and J lost 5, with 16 bases in between. This CDR3 comprises 15 residues. Germline CDR1 reads LNHDA; CDR2 reads SQIVND (reference sequence). CDR3 sequence: CASSMGGTSDETQYF. The CDR3 nucleotides are TGTGCCAGTAGTATGGGCGGCACGTCGGATGAGACCCAGTACTTC.

The chain uses TRBV23-1 and TRBJ1-5; D call uncertain. TRBV23-1 is an open reading frame, and its role is uncertain. V was shortened by 0 bases and J by 3 bases, with 9 bases between the two germline ends. This CDR3 is 15 amino acids long. CDR3 nucleotides: TGCGCCAGCAGTCAATCAAAGAAATTCAATCAGCCCCAGCATTTT. It yields the protein CASSQSKKFNQPQHF.

This chain joins TRBV12-5 and TRBJ2-1; 7 nucleotides agree with TRBD2. The CDR3 extends over 15 amino acids. CDR1 LGHNT and CDR2 FRNRAP come from the germline V gene. V dropped 2 bases and J dropped 4; count of bases not matched to a gene: 5. The CDR3 sequence: CASGLLMGGYNEQFF. The CDR3 nucleotides are TGTGCTAGTGGTTTGCTCATGGGGGGGTACAATGAGCAGTTCTTC.

The chain has TRBV6-1 and TRBJ1-5; D is uncertain. The CDR3 covers 12 residues. V lost 1 base, J lost 14 bases, and 12 bases lay in between. The germline CDR1 and CDR2 sequences are MNHNS and SASEGT. The CDR3 sequence is CASSEVEPYKHF. In nucleotides, the CDR3 is TGTGCCAGCAGTGAAGTCGAACCGTACAAGCATTTT.

V usage is TRBV6-5 and J usage is TRBJ1-3, with 7 nucleotides matching TRBD1. CDR1 is MNHEY and CDR2 is SVGAGI in the germline V gene. The CDR3 loop spans 16 amino acids. The trim removed 0 bases at V and 3 bases at J, leaving 5 bases unmatched. The CDR3 DNA reads TGTGCCAGCAGTTACTCGAAGGGGGCCATTGGAAACACCATATATTTT. This encodes CASSYSKGAIGNTIYF.

The rearrangement links TRBV27 to TRBJ1-1; perhaps TRBD1 as D (5 bases). CDR1 and CDR2 from the germline V gene are MNHEY and SMNVEV (reference sequence). V lost 3 bases to trimming and J lost 1 base, with 12 bases between them. This CDR3 has 15 residues. Here the CDR3 reads CASSLGQRRNTEAFF. The DNA of the CDR3 is TGTGCCAGCAGTTTGGGGCAGCGGCGGAACACTGAAGCTTTCTTT.

The gene calls are TRBV19 and TRBJ1-1, with D uncertain. The CDR3 covers 10 residues. CDR1 is LNHDA and CDR2 is SQIVND in the germline V gene (reference sequence). Trimming stripped 4 bases from V and 6 bases from J, with 3 bases between. The CDR3 protein is CASSRSEAFF. CDR3 DNA: TGTGCCAGTAGTAGGTCTGAAGCTTTCTTT. The full variable domain, with the rest looked up from reference TRBV19 and TRBJ1-1, is DGGITQSPKYLFRKEGQNVTLSCEQNLNHDAMYWYRQDPGQGLRLIYYSQIVNDFQKGDIAEGYSVSREKKESFPLTVTSAQKNPTAFYLCASSRSEAFFGQGTRLTVV.

In its sample, this clone was seen a few times. This chain joins TRBV29-1 and TRBJ1-2; 8 bases are a match to TRBD1. The CDR3 runs to 13 residues. Germline loops: CDR1 SQVTM, CDR2 ANQGSEA. J gave up 3 bases and V 3 bases, and 3 bases lay outside the gene matches. CDR3 loop: CSVEGQAHYGYTF. As DNA, the CDR3 is TGCAGCGTTGAGGGACAGGCTCACTATGGCTACACCTTC.

The chain recombines TRBV28 with TRBJ1-2; TRBD1 agrees at 7 bases. Per germline, CDR1 MDHEN and CDR2 SYDVKM. V shed 4 bases, J shed 2 bases, and the junction held 13 bases outside the gene matches. This CDR3 comprises 17 residues. CDR3 residues: CASSSRQTGARNYGYTF. The CDR3 DNA reads TGTGCCAGCAGTTCCCGACAAACAGGGGCGCGCAACTATGGCTACACCTTC.

The V gene is TRBV7-3, the J gene TRBJ2-2; 9 bases map to TRBD2. Germline-derived CDR1 and CDR2 are SGHTA and FQGTGA. CDR3 size: 17 residues. The V gene end was trimmed by 4 bases and the J gene end by 1 base; junction bases not matched to a gene: 7. This CDR3 is CASSSPTSGKNTGELFF. The CDR3 DNA is TGTGCCAGCAGCTCCCCGACTAGCGGCAAGAACACCGGGGAGCTGTTTTTT.

This chain uses TRBV9 with TRBJ1-1; D gene unclear. Trimming took off 5 bases at V and 0 bases at J, with 11 bases between the two ends. The CDR3 runs to 14 residues. Germline V gene data show CDR1 as SGDLS and CDR2 as YYNGEE. As DNA, the CDR3 is TGTGCCAGCAGGGGCGAGGGCCTGAACACTGAAGCTTTCTTT. This gives the protein CASRGEGLNTEAFF.

The J gene is TRBJ1-1, the V gene TRBV19, with unresolved D. Germline values: CDR1 LNHDA, CDR2 SQIVND (reference sequence). Deletions cut 5 bases from V and 1 base from J, with 14 bases between. The CDR3 is 15 amino acids. The CDR3 DNA reads TGTGCCAGTAGTCCTCACGGGAGAAAGAACACTGAAGCTTTCTTT. The encoded protein is CASSPHGRKNTEAFF.

This clone was seen a single time. The chain recombines TRBV1 with TRBJ2-1; the table's D call TRBD1 went unverified against the DNA. TRBV1 represents a pseudogene. CDR3 size: 20 residues. DNA of the CDR3: TGCACCAGCAGCGGAGTGACTTTTCGAACCGGGACAGACTCCTACAATGAGCAGTTCTTC. It yields the protein CTSSGVTFRTGTDSYNEQFF.

V is TRBV4-3 and J is TRBJ2-7, with D perhaps matching TRBD1 (7 bases). The length of the CDR3 is 14 residues. Per the germline V gene, CDR1 is LGHNA and CDR2 is YSLEER. Deletions cut 5 bases from V and 3 bases from J, with 14 bases between. The CDR3 region has the DNA TGCGCCAGCAGCTTACGACAGGGAGGCTACGAGCAGTACTTC. Protein sequence: CASSLRQGGYEQYF.

The V and J genes are TRBV27 and TRBJ1-6; 8 bases line up with TRBD1. The CDR3 sequence is 15 residues long. V lost 6 bases and J lost 5; bases outside the gene matches: 6. Germline V gene sequence: CDR1 MNHEY, CDR2 SMNVEV (reference sequence). CDR3 coding DNA: TGTGCCAGCAGAGGCCAGGGACAGGATAATTCACCCCTCCACTTT. It codes for CASRGQGQDNSPLHF.

This chain uses TRBV6-1 with TRBJ2-1; TRBD2 is a possible D gene (6 bases). The CDR3 extends over 16 amino acids. Deletions cut 1 base from V and 3 bases from J, with 13 bases between. Germline V gene sequence: CDR1 MNHNS, CDR2 SASEGT. The CDR3 sequence is CASSEEARGRYNEQFF. The CDR3 coding sequence is TGTGCCAGCAGTGAAGAAGCGCGGGGTCGCTACAATGAGCAGTTCTTC.

The chain has TRBV6-5 and TRBJ1-2; D not certain. The CDR3 length is 13 residues. Trimming removed 2 bases at V and 5 bases at J, with 9 bases between. Germline lookup yields CDR1 MNHEY and CDR2 SVGAGI. The CDR3 here is CASSYKSAYGYTF. The CDR3 DNA follows: TGTGCCAGCAGTTACAAGTCAGCGTATGGCTACACCTTC.

The V gene is TRBV3-1 (or the pseudogene TRBV3-2), the J gene TRBJ2-7, with 8 bases matching TRBD1. CDR3 length equals 15 residues. Looked up from germline, CDR1 is LGHDT and CDR2 is YNNKEL (reference sequence). V shed 2 bases and J 1 base; nucleotides not matched to a gene: 4. In DNA, the CDR3 is TGTGCCAGCAGCCAAAACAGGGACAGGTCCTACGAGCAGTACTTC. Translated, it gives CASSQNRDRSYEQYF.